This is a list of T cell receptor beta chains from one sample in a study of T cells after yellow fever vaccination. TCRdb used MiXCR to reprocess the 5' RACE reads, holding one entry per CDR3 protein. The sample carries more than 300,000 distinct CDR3 sequences, roughly a tenth recorded once. Material: CD4+ T cells sorted from PBMCs, obtained 45 days after the yellow fever booster vaccination. These receptors were taken from a man younger than 35 who received the YFV17D yellow fever vaccine. Both conserved end residues are part of each CDR3. The D gene is left open where the match is weak. The listing skips clone size in some rows; elsewhere it reads once, few, many or a size class.

d_gene	j_gene	abundance	v_gene	CDR3aa	CDR3nt
TRBD2	TRBJ2-1	many	TRBV12-3/TRBV12-4	CASRWSGGNEQFF	TGTGCCAGCAGATGGTCGGGGGGGAATGAGCAGTTCTTC
-	TRBJ1-1	few	TRBV20-1	CSARTALGGGTEAFF	TGCAGTGCCCGGACAGCCCTCGGGGGAGGCACTGAAGCTTTCTTT
TRBD1	TRBJ1-1	-	TRBV12-3/TRBV12-4	CASSTTGAWTEAFF	TGTGCCAGCAGTACCACAGGGGCGTGGACTGAAGCTTTCTTT
TRBD2	TRBJ2-1	few	TRBV12-5	CASGLGGGNEQFF	TGTGCTAGTGGTTTGGGGGGGGGCAATGAGCAGTTCTTC
TRBD1	TRBJ2-7	few	TRBV18	CASSPGQSYEQYF	TGTGCCAGCTCACCGGGACAGTCCTACGAGCAGTACTTC
-	TRBJ2-3	-	TRBV29-1	CSARTATDTQYF	TGCAGCGCCCGGACGGCCACAGATACGCAGTATTTT
-	TRBJ2-5	-	TRBV7-3	CASSSGVGQPETQYF	TGTGCCAGCAGCTCCGGTGTTGGACAGCCAGAGACCCAGTACTTC
TRBD1	TRBJ1-2	-	TRBV7-2	CASSFTGAAYGYTF	TGTGCCAGCAGCTTCACAGGGGCGGCCTATGGCTACACCTTC
TRBD1	TRBJ2-1	-	TRBV6-5	CASSYTGTGGGEQFF	TGTGCCAGCAGTTACACCGGGACAGGGGGCGGTGAGCAGTTCTTC
-	TRBJ2-2	-	TRBV4-2	CASSQDFRHTGELFF	TGTGCCAGCAGCCAAGATTTCCGACACACCGGGGAGCTGTTTTTT
TRBD1	TRBJ1-4	few	TRBV20-1	CSAYNYGTVFF	TGCAGTGCTTATAATTATGGGACAGTATTTTTT
-	TRBJ1-5	-	TRBV7-2	CASMARGNQPQHF	TGTGCCAGCATGGCCCGTGGCAATCAGCCCCAGCATTTT
-	TRBJ2-7	-	TRBV20-1	CSASSGTSPLEQYF	TGCAGTGCTAGTTCCGGGACTTCTCCACTCGAGCAGTACTTC
TRBD1	TRBJ1-6	few	TRBV5-1	CASSPGTGGSPLHF	TGCGCCAGCAGCCCCGGGACAGGGGGGTCACCCCTCCACTTT
-	TRBJ1-4	-	TRBV29-1	CSRRVSNEKLFF	TGCAGCCGGCGGGTCTCGAATGAAAAACTGTTTTTT
TRBD2	TRBJ2-5	-	TRBV7-3	CASSTVAGGLETQYF	TGTGCCAGCAGCACCGTAGCGGGGGGCCTGGAGACCCAGTACTTC
TRBD1	TRBJ1-1	few	TRBV20-1	CSQQGSTEAFF	TGCAGCCAACAGGGGAGCACTGAAGCTTTCTTT
-	TRBJ2-5	-	TRBV20-1	CSARTAGAETQYF	TGCAGTGCTAGAACGGCGGGGGCGGAGACCCAGTACTTC
-	TRBJ2-2	-	TRBV24-1	CATGDENTGELFF	TGTGCCACCGGGGACGAGAACACCGGGGAGCTGTTTTTT
-	TRBJ2-3	-	TRBV7-2	CASSQTNSGIDTQYF	TGTGCCAGCAGCCAAACGAATAGCGGAATAGATACGCAGTATTTT
TRBD2	TRBJ2-1	few	TRBV19	CASSPRIAGLNEQFF	TGTGCCAGTAGTCCTCGGATAGCGGGGTTGAATGAGCAGTTCTTC
-	TRBJ2-6	few	TRBV20-1	CSAVTSSGANVLTF	TGCAGTGCTGTAACTAGCTCTGGGGCCAACGTCCTGACTTTC